This T cell receptor beta chain was sequenced in a study of T cell changes during pregnancy in multiple sclerosis. The germline V and J ends were trimmed by 5 bases and 5 bases, with 18 bases remaining between them. Per germline, CDR1 MGHRA and CDR2 YSYEKL. The CDR3 is made up of 16 amino acids. The protocol was immunoSEQ multiplex PCR, while the TCRdb copy is restricted to in-frame clones and leaves out a portion. The sample has 75,000 to 95,000 clones; 91% are singletons. This clone was counted once. This sample comprised peripheral blood, obtained before pregnancy. This chain uses TRBV4-1 with TRBJ2-2, with TRBD2 as a possible D gene (7 bases). This TCR came from a female donor with multiple sclerosis, enrolled in a pregnancy study. As DNA, the CDR3 is TGCGCCAGCAGCTCCCCCGGGGGGCCCAGTACCGGGGAGCTGTTTTTT. Protein product: CASSSPGGPSTGELFF.